The source of this TCR beta chain is a study of T cells in Graves' hyperthyroidism and ophthalmopathy. Looked up from germline, CDR1 is MGHRA and CDR2 is YSYEKL. The CDR3 is 15 residues long. The V end lost 0 bases, the J end lost 4 bases, and 12 bases lay between the germline ends. There were TCR beta CDR3 regions amplified from RNA transcripts. With the HTBI primer set, the TCR CDR3 went through a first round of RT-PCR. TCRdb re-called the multiplex PCR reads with MiXCR, one entry per CDR3 protein. The sample has under 500,000 distinct CDR3 sequences; 11% to 15% are singletons. There are many counts of this clonotype.

Sequencing was done on a sample of blood. The genes are TRBV4-1 and TRBJ1-2; D is undetermined. This clonotype originated in a middle-aged man with Graves' ophthalmopathy. CDR3 region: CASSQEESNFYGYTF. For the CDR3, the DNA is TGCGCCAGCAGCCAAGAAGAGTCGAACTTCTATGGCTACACCTTC.